This T cell receptor beta chain originates from a study of blood T cell repertoires in COVID-19. The repertoire was sequenced with immunoSEQ multiplex PCR; TCRdb's copy has only in-frame clones and lacks some. This table has more than 65,000 clones, roughly 87% appearing once. V gave up 2 bases and J gave up 2 bases, with 12 bases separating them. The V gene's germline CDR1 is MNHEY and CDR2 SVGAGI. This CDR3 spans 15 amino acids. This clonotype originated in a woman aged 45-60 years with acute or convalescent COVID-19. The chain recombines TRBV6-5 with TRBJ2-5; the D is unclear. The sample consisted of peripheral blood. CDR3 amino acids: CASSYGRNRQETQYF. CDR3 DNA sequence: TGTGCCAGCAGTTACGGTCGAAACAGACAAGAGACCCAGTACTTC.